This T cell receptor beta chain derives from a study of blood T cell repertoires in COVID-19. TCRdb keeps only in-frame clones here, not all; method: immunoSEQ multiplex PCR. The sample consists of about 170,000 clones, 80% to 90% of them appearing once. J was trimmed by 0 bases and V by 11 bases; bases with no gene match: 7. The germline V gene encodes CDR1 SNHLY and CDR2 FYNNEI. The CDR3 length is 14 residues. The sample taken for sequencing was peripheral blood. This chain links TRBV2 with TRBJ2-7, with 10 bases aligning to TRBD1. The source is a woman in her 70s who had recovered from COVID-19. The CDR3 region is CAGADRGLSYEQYF. As DNA, the CDR3 is TGTGCCGGCGCCGACAGGGGGCTCTCCTACGAGCAGTACTTC.